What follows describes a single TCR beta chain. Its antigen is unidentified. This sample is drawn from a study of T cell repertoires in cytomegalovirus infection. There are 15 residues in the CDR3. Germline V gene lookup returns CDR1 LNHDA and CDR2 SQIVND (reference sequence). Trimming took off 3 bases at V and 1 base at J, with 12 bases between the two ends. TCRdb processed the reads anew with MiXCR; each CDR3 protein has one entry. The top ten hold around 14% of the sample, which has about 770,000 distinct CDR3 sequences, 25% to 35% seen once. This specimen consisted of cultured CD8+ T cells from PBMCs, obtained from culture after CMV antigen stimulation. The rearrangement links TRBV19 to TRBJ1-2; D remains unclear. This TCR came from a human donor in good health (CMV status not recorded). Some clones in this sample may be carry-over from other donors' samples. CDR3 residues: CASSIYGQNNYGYTF. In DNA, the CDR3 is TGTGCCAGTAGTATTTACGGGCAGAATAACTATGGCTACACCTTC.